The 14 T cell receptor beta chains below all came from one sample that was sequenced in a study of PD-L1 blockade in urothelial cancer. Method: immunoSEQ multiplex PCR; TCRdb's copy keeps in-frame clones and lacks some. This table holds about 74,000 clones, 90% found once. Time point in this sample: pretreatment peripheral blood. The sequencing here drew on PBMCs, taken around atezolizumab (anti-PD-L1) treatment. These receptors came from a man in his sixties or seventies with urothelial cancer.

This sequence joins TRBV15 and TRBJ2-3; 8 nucleotides line up with TRBD2. CDR3 length equals 15 residues. V shed 3 bases, J shed 6 bases, and the junction held 8 bases outside the gene matches. Germline CDR1 reads LNHNV; CDR2 reads YYDKDF (reference sequence). The DNA for the CDR3 is TGTGCCACCAGCAGTTTTAGCGGGGTTTTGGATACGCAGTATTTT. It is translated as CATSSFSGVLDTQYF.

The chain uses TRBV6-6 and TRBJ2-3; TRBD1 agrees at 8 bases. CDR3 length: 15 amino acids. The germline CDR1 and CDR2 sequences are MNHNY and SVGAGI (reference sequence). V lost 8 bases to trimming and J lost 3 bases; unmatched junction nucleotides: 10. Here the CDR3 DNA reads TGTGCCAGCGGGTACAGGGGGTCCGGAACAGATACGCAGTATTTT. It codes for CASGYRGSGTDTQYF.

The rearrangement links TRBV4-2 to TRBJ1-3; 7 bases align to TRBD1. V lost 4 bases and J lost 0; bases outside the gene matches: 9. CDR1 is LGHNA and CDR2 is YNFKEQ in the germline V gene. This CDR3 contains 17 residues. The CDR3 spells CASSPGGTAASGNTIYF. The DNA of the CDR3 is TGTGCCAGCAGCCCTGGAGGGACAGCGGCCTCTGGAAACACCATATATTTT.

The rearrangement joins TRBV21-1 to TRBJ1-2. TRBV21-1 is a documented pseudogene. This CDR3 has 12 amino acids. The chain's CDR3 is CASSAHGYGYTF. CDR3 sequence (DNA): TGTGCCAGCAGCGCTCACGGGTATGGCTACACCTTC.

The V and J genes are TRBV5-1 and TRBJ2-5; 9 nucleotides agree with TRBD2. Per the germline V gene, CDR1 is SGHRS and CDR2 is YFSETQ. Germline trimming cut 2 bases from V and 2 bases from J; bases unmatched to any gene: 1. The CDR3 consists of 14 residues. This CDR3 reads CASSLTSGQETQYF. Here the CDR3 DNA reads TGCGCCAGCAGCTTAACTAGCGGGCAAGAGACCCAGTACTTC.

The genes are TRBV29-1 and TRBJ2-1, with D perhaps matching TRBD1 (5 bases). The CDR3 is made up of 16 amino acids. V lost 0 bases and J lost 8, with 20 bases in between. Germline V lookup: CDR1 SQVTM, CDR2 ANQGSEA. The CDR3 nucleotides read TGCAGCGTTGAAGATCGAAAGGGGCGAAGGTTCTATGAGCAGTTCTTC. Translation: CSVEDRKGRRFYEQFF.

The genes are TRBV10-1 and TRBJ2-1; 14 bases are a match to TRBD2. This CDR3 spans 18 amino acids. Germline CDR1 WNHNN, CDR2 SYGVQD (reference sequence). The V segment lost 4 bases and the J segment 5 bases; nucleotides outside the gene matches: 10. DNA of the CDR3: TGCGCCAGCAGTGGGGGGACTAGCGGGAGTTACCTGGACAATGAGCAGTTCTTC. Amino acids: CASSGGTSGSYLDNEQFF.

The chain recombines TRBV5-1 with TRBJ2-1, with a possible D match to TRBD1 (6 bases). CDR3 length equals 14 residues. CDR1 and CDR2 (germline): SGHRS, YFSETQ. V was pared by 5 bases and J by 4 bases, with 13 bases between. The CDR3: CASRSGTLYNEQFF. The CDR3 bases are TGCGCCAGCAGATCCGGGACACTGTACAATGAGCAGTTCTTC.

The DNA of the CDR3 is TGTGCCAGCAGCGTAGGGGGCGGGGGAAGGGTAGCGCGAGAGACCCAGTACTTC. Translating it yields CASSVGGGGRVARETQYF. The chain uses TRBV9 and TRBJ2-5, with 7 bases lining up with TRBD2. The CDR3 covers 18 residues. Germline V gene data show CDR1 as SGDLS and CDR2 as YYNGEE. The ends lost 0 bases at V and 4 bases at J; junction bases unmatched: 15.

The rearrangement joins TRBV30 to TRBJ1-1; maybe TRBD1 (5 bases). Germline assignment: CDR1 GTSNPN and CDR2 SVGIG (reference sequence). The CDR3 is made up of 15 amino acids. Trimming shortened V by 3 bases and J by 2 bases, and 16 bases separated the two germline ends. In nucleotides, the CDR3 is TGTGCCTGGAGAGGACCGGAGTGGGGCAACACTGAAGCTTTCTTT. Its translation: CAWRGPEWGNTEAFF.

The chain uses TRBV5-1 and TRBJ2-7; weak D call: TRBD2 (6 bases). There are 13 residues in the CDR3. V shed 4 bases and J shed 4 bases, with 12 bases lying between them. Per germline, CDR1 SGHRS and CDR2 YFSETQ. Here the CDR3 reads CASSVGTEYEQYF. The CDR3 nucleotides are TGCGCCAGCAGCGTAGGGACTGAGTACGAGCAGTACTTC.

The chain combines TRBV2 with TRBJ2-1; D is uncertain. The V end lost 4 bases, the J end lost 7 bases, and 14 bases lay between the germline ends. Germline assignment: CDR1 SNHLY and CDR2 FYNNEI. This CDR3 has 14 residues. The CDR3 sequence is CASSAVPSINEQFF. Written as DNA, the CDR3 is TGTGCCAGCAGTGCTGTCCCTAGTATTAATGAGCAGTTCTTC.

The CDR3 DNA follows: TGTGCCAGCAGCTTAGGGCCAGGGGGTAATGAAAAACTGTTTTTT. It codes for CASSLGPGGNEKLFF. The chain uses TRBV7-9 and TRBJ1-4; 7 bases are a match to TRBD1. This CDR3 region has 15 residues. CDR1 is SEHNR, CDR2 FQNEAQ, per germline (reference sequence). V shed 1 base, J shed 4 bases, and the junction held 3 bases outside the gene matches.

V gene TRBV11-2 combines with J gene TRBJ1-2, with 8 bases that match TRBD1. Trimming removed 5 bases from V and 3 bases from J; junction bases left unmatched: 5. This CDR3 is built from 14 residues. Per germline, CDR1 SGHAT and CDR2 FQNNGV. For the CDR3, the DNA is TGTGCCAGCAGCCCTCACAGGGGGGACTATGGCTACACCTTC. Translation: CASSPHRGDYGYTF.